Presented here are 6 T cell receptor beta chains from one specimen sequenced in a study of shared clonotypes between healthy human individuals. Data came from immunoSEQ multiplex PCR; TCRdb stores just in-frame clones and leaves some out. This table holds hundreds of thousands of clones, less than 96% found once. Sequencing input: naive CD4+ T cells sorted from blood. Regarding subset: CD45RA+ positively selected. The origin of the receptors is a young woman in good health.

V is TRBV10-1 and J is TRBJ1-4, with 8 bases aligning to TRBD1. Germline CDR1 WNHNN, CDR2 SYGVQD (reference sequence). The V segment lost 6 bases and the J segment 8 bases; nucleotides outside the gene matches: 8. This CDR3 spans 14 amino acids. CDR3 sequence reads: CASSLDRVGEKLFF. CDR3 coding DNA: TGCGCCAGCAGCCTGGACAGGGTTGGAGAAAAACTGTTTTTT.

This chain connects TRBV19 to TRBJ1-1; possibly TRBD1 for D (5 bases). Trimming left V 7 bases short and J 1 base short, with 19 bases between. This CDR3 spans 16 amino acids. Germline V gene sequence: CDR1 LNHDA, CDR2 SQIVND (reference sequence). In DNA, the CDR3 is TGTGCCAGTATTACCCGGTTAGGACACTCGAACACTGAAGCTTTCTTT. This sequence encodes CASITRLGHSNTEAFF.

The gene calls are TRBV11-2 and TRBJ1-2; D is undetermined. The CDR3 covers 16 residues. Germline V gene data show CDR1 as SGHAT and CDR2 as FQNNGV. V lost 6 bases and J lost 5, with 22 bases in between. The CDR3 here is CASSRRKTLLGYGYTF. CDR3 coding DNA: TGTGCCAGCAGTCGCAGAAAAACCCTGCTTGGGTATGGCTACACCTTC. The whole variable domain, remainder taken from reference TRBV11-2 and TRBJ1-2, is EAGVAQSPRYKIIEKRQSVAFWCNPISGHATLYWYQQILGQGPKLLIQFQNNGVVDDSQLPKDRFSAERLKGVDSTLKIQPAKLEDSAVYLCASSRRKTLLGYGYTFGSGTRLTVV.

The chain links TRBV18 to TRBJ2-1; no definite D call. Germline assignment: CDR1 KGHSH and CDR2 LQKENI. The CDR3 is made up of 14 amino acids. Trimming took off 3 bases at V and 12 bases at J, with 18 bases between the two ends. CDR3 residues: CASSPPSQSWAQFF. Written as DNA, the CDR3 is TGTGCCAGCTCACCCCCCTCTCAATCCTGGGCGCAGTTCTTC.

The rearrangement joins TRBV11-2 to TRBJ2-5; D is undetermined. With 2 bases removed from V and 6 bases from J, the gap between germline ends came to 19 bases. This CDR3 is built from 16 residues. Per the germline V gene, CDR1 is SGHAT and CDR2 is FQNNGV. The CDR3 loop reads CASSLRAAPPAQTQYF. Here the CDR3 DNA reads TGTGCCAGCAGCTTAAGGGCGGCCCCCCCCGCGCAGACCCAGTACTTC. Together with reference TRBV11-2 and TRBJ2-5, the CDR3 gives the full variable domain: EAGVAQSPRYKIIEKRQSVAFWCNPISGHATLYWYQQILGQGPKLLIQFQNNGVVDDSQLPKDRFSAERLKGVDSTLKIQPAKLEDSAVYLCASSLRAAPPAQTQYFGPGTRLLVL.

This chain uses TRBV18 with TRBJ2-2, with TRBD2 matching over 8 bases. Germline CDR1 is KGHSH and CDR2 is LQKENI. CDR3 length: 18 amino acids. Unmatched junction bases numbered 13, after V lost 0 bases and J lost 7 bases. CDR3 sequence: CASSPPVTSGIYSGELFF. Here the CDR3 DNA reads TGTGCCAGCTCACCACCGGTTACTAGCGGCATTTATAGCGGGGAGCTGTTTTTT.